Each of the 18 T cell receptor beta chains below was sequenced from the same sample in a study of CD8 T cells in ankylosing spondylitis. No antigen has been assigned to these receptors. Findings of the study overall: A TCR beta motif of eight or nine highly homologous variants seemed to mark ankylosing spondylitis blood.

TCRdb ran MiXCR on the 5' RACE reads and lists one entry per CDR3 protein. The sample has about 340,000 distinct CDR3 sequences, 7.5% to 9% seen once. Source material: blood, either unsorted or a sorted T cell fraction (not recorded which). Receptors originate from a male donor with ankylosing spondylitis.

In this sample, this clonotype turned up a few times. The chain carries TRBV12-3 or TRBV12-4 and TRBJ2-2; the match to TRBD1 covers 8 bases. V shed 1 base and J 6 bases; nucleotides not matched to a gene: 4. The CDR3 runs 15 residues. CDR3 residues: CASSLVQGAAGELFF. For the CDR3, the DNA is TGTGCCAGCAGTTTAGTCCAGGGGGCGGCCGGGGAGCTGTTTTTT.

This clonotype was recorded a few times. The chain couples TRBV20-1 to TRBJ2-5; the D call may be TRBD1 or TRBD2 (5 bases each). This CDR3 contains 12 residues. Between the trimmed V and J ends, which lost 7 bases and 5 bases, there was a span of 14 bases. From germline, CDR1 is DFQATT and CDR2 SNEGSKA (reference sequence). CDR3: CSVRGGGETQYF. The CDR3 nucleotides read TGCAGTGTTCGGGGCGGCGGGGAGACCCAGTACTTC.

J is TRBJ2-7 and V is TRBV10-3; 8 bases fit TRBD1. The CDR3 loop spans 15 amino acids. V was pared by 2 bases and J by 2 bases, with 5 bases of the junction left unmatched. In germline, CDR1 is ENHRY, CDR2 SYGVKD. DNA of the CDR3: TGTGCCATCAGTGAGGGGACAGGCCTGGCCTACGAGCAGTACTTC. This codes for CAISEGTGLAYEQYF.

This clonotype occurred a few times. The genes are TRBV27 and TRBJ1-1; a weak D match, TRBD1 (6 bases). V was shortened by 4 bases and J by 6 bases, with 18 bases between the two germline ends. Germline V gene data show CDR1 as MNHEY and CDR2 as SMNVEV (reference sequence). The CDR3 has 15 amino acids. The CDR3 region has the DNA TGTGCCAGCAGTTCCACCGGGCAGGGGTATTCTGAAGCTTTCTTT. It is translated as CASSSTGQGYSEAFF.

The J gene is TRBJ2-7, the V gene TRBV20-1; 10 bases line up with TRBD2. Trimming cost V 3 bases and J 6 bases; bases outside gene matches: 11. The CDR3 totals 15 residues. From germline, CDR1 is DFQATT and CDR2 SNEGSKA (reference sequence). The chain's CDR3 is CSASPPGLALSEQYF. DNA for the CDR3: TGCAGTGCTAGCCCCCCGGGACTAGCGCTGAGCGAGCAGTACTTC.

V gene TRBV10-3 combines with J gene TRBJ2-7; 7 bases are a match to TRBD1. Germline values: CDR1 ENHRY, CDR2 SYGVKD. The trim removed 5 bases at V and 7 bases at J, leaving 5 bases unmatched. This CDR3 is 12 amino acids long. The CDR3 spells CAISTGEREQYF. DNA of the CDR3: TGTGCCATCAGTACAGGGGAGAGAGAGCAGTACTTC.

In this sample, this clonotype turned up a few times. This rearrangement joins TRBV4-3 to TRBJ2-7, with TRBD2 matching over 11 bases. CDR1 is LGHNA and CDR2 is YSLEER in the germline V gene. The CDR3 runs to 15 residues. V was clipped by 0 bases and J by 6 bases; unmatched bases: 4. CDR3 DNA sequence: TGCGCCAGCAGCCAAGAGGGACTAGCGGAAAGCGAGCAGTACTTC. Amino acid sequence: CASSQEGLAESEQYF.

This clonotype has at least ten counts. The chain links TRBV12-3 or TRBV12-4 to TRBJ2-5, with 7 bases matching TRBD2. Trimming took 5 bases from V and 4 from J; bases not matched to a gene: 7. The CDR3 consists of 14 residues. The CDR3 spells CASSEGLSLETQYF. CDR3 in DNA: TGTGCCAGCAGTGAGGGACTATCGCTAGAGACCCAGTACTTC.

The CDR3 coding sequence is TGCAGTGCCCATCGGGGCCGGGGATCTAGCACAGATACGCAGTATTTT. Its protein is CSAHRGRGSSTDTQYF. This chain connects TRBV20-1 to TRBJ2-3; D assignment may be TRBD1 or TRBD2 (5 bases each). Germline assignment: CDR1 DFQATT and CDR2 SNEGSKA (reference sequence). CDR3 length: 16 residues. The V and J ends lost 6 bases and 0 bases respectively, with 19 bases between them.

The chain is built from TRBV3-1 and TRBJ2-1, with D unclear. Germline CDR1 and CDR2: LGHDT and YNNKEL (reference sequence). V lost 3 bases and J lost 9, with 9 bases in between. CDR3 length: 12 amino acids. The CDR3 region has the DNA TGTGCCAGCAGCCAGTCGCTAAGTGAGCAGTTCTTC. Protein sequence: CASSQSLSEQFF.

The chain recombines TRBV10-2 with TRBJ2-7, with D possibly being TRBD1 (5 bases). CDR3 length equals 13 residues. Germline CDR1 is WSHSY and CDR2 is SAAADI. Trimming left V 8 bases short and J 2 bases short, with 13 bases between. Here the CDR3 DNA reads TGCGCCAGCGGTCCTTCAGGGACCTACGAGCAGTACTTC. This translates into CASGPSGTYEQYF.

This clonotype was detected many times. The chain links TRBV29-1 to TRBJ2-2, with D hard to call. V shed 4 bases and J shed 6 bases, with 12 bases lying between them. The CDR3 contains 13 residues. Per the germline V gene, CDR1 is SQVTM and CDR2 is ANQGSEA. CDR3 nucleotides: TGCAGCGTTGGAGCCCAGCATGCCGGGGAGCTGTTTTTT. Translating it yields CSVGAQHAGELFF.

The CDR3 loop is CASSQYLRTHNEQFF. The DNA of the CDR3 is TGTGCCAGCAGCCAATACCTTCGCACCCACAATGAGCAGTTCTTC. The rearrangement joins TRBV14 to TRBJ2-1; D unresolved. The CDR3 consists of 15 residues. V lost 2 bases to trimming and J lost 5 bases, with 13 bases between them. Germline CDR1 reads SGHDN; CDR2 reads FVKESK.

The chain recombines TRBV4-1 with TRBJ1-1; D uncertain. The CDR3 has 16 residues. V was pared by 1 base and J by 1 base, with 13 bases between. Per the germline V gene, CDR1 is MGHRA and CDR2 is YSYEKL. CDR3 sequence reads: CASSQVGRDGNTEAFF. The CDR3 bases are TGCGCCAGCAGCCAAGTGGGGAGGGATGGGAACACTGAAGCTTTCTTT.

This clonotype was observed at least ten times. The genes are TRBV27 and TRBJ2-7; 9 nucleotides align to TRBD1. After removal of 2 bases from V and 5 bases from J, the junction contained 7 bases not matched to a gene. This CDR3 is 15 amino acids long. Germline V gene lookup returns CDR1 MNHEY and CDR2 SMNVEV (reference sequence). The CDR3 DNA reads as TGTGCCAGCAGTTTACGGGACAGGGCCCACAACGAGCAGTACTTC. This codes for CASSLRDRAHNEQYF.

In this sample, this clonotype turned up a few times. The genes are TRBV20-1 and TRBJ2-2; 10 bases are a match to TRBD2. The CDR3 consists of 16 residues. CDR1 DFQATT and CDR2 SNEGSKA come from the germline V gene (reference sequence). V was pared by 0 bases and J by 5 bases, with 6 bases of the junction left unmatched. The CDR3 bases are TGCAGTGCTAGAGATGCTAGCGGGAGAGATACCGGGGAGCTGTTTTTT. Amino acids: CSARDASGRDTGELFF.

This clonotype was recorded a few times. This rearrangement joins TRBV6-2 or TRBV6-3 to TRBJ2-4; D uncertain. This CDR3 region has 12 residues. The V end was cut by 0 bases, the J end by 7 bases, with 4 bases between. CDR1 is MNHEY and CDR2 is SVGEGT in the germline V gene. The CDR3 sequence: CASSYSTNIQYF. CDR3 DNA: TGTGCCAGCAGTTACTCCACGAACATTCAGTACTTC.

This clonotype was seen a few times. The chain recombines TRBV7-8 with TRBJ1-6, with D tentatively TRBD1 (5 bases). The CDR3 extends over 16 amino acids. V dropped 5 bases and J dropped 4 bases, with 15 bases sitting between them. The germline CDR1 and CDR2 sequences are SGHVS and FQNEAQ. In DNA form, the CDR3 reads TGTGCCAGCAGCCGACAGAGGGAACGTTATAATTCACCCCTCCACTTT. Encoded protein: CASSRQRERYNSPLHF.